This TCR beta chain was obtained from a study of cytomegalovirus exposure and HLA in healthy donors. V dropped 4 bases and J dropped 4; count of bases not matched to a gene: 6. The CDR3 contains 14 residues. Measured with immunoSEQ multiplex PCR; TCRdb has only the in-frame clones, and not every one. This sample has roughly 70,000 clones, with roughly 90% found just once. This clone turned up a few times. The antigen remains undetermined. Broader study findings: According to reports, the classifier identified cytomegalovirus status with high specificity and sensitivity.

The source of this sequence is a woman between 18 and 29 years old in good health and CMV-seropositive. Sequencing was performed on PBMCs. This rearrangement joins TRBV5-3 to TRBJ1-2, with 8 bases lining up with TRBD1. TRBV5-3 counts as an open reading frame of uncertain function. CDR3 protein: CARSRGTGGYGYTF. DNA for the CDR3: TGTGCCAGAAGCAGAGGGACAGGAGGCTATGGCTACACCTTC.